One TCR beta chain is described in this entry. Trimming took off 5 bases at V and 2 bases at J, with 9 bases between the two ends. The CDR3 spans 14 residues. Per germline, CDR1 PRHDT and CDR2 FYEKMQ (reference sequence). This sample is part of a study of molecular identifiers for immune sequencing clone quantification. From roughly 20,000 to 1,000,000 sorted cells, naive CD8 libraries were generated with 10%, 30% or 50% RNA. TCRdb analysed the PCR reads with MiXCR anew, one entry per CDR3 protein. This sample has approximately 630,000 distinct CDR3 sequences, with over 25% found just once. The sample comprised naive CD8+ T cells from blood, with Jurkat cell RNA spiked in. Documented subset: FACS-sorted CD8+CD4-CCR7+CD45RA+ naive T cells. The sequence was obtained from a human donor in good health. Some libraries in this study had Jurkat cell RNA spiked in. V is TRBV13 and J is TRBJ2-2; D is unclear. In DNA form, the CDR3 reads TGTGCCAGCAGCCCCAGGCTCAACACCGGGGAGCTGTTTTTT. Translating it yields CASSPRLNTGELFF.